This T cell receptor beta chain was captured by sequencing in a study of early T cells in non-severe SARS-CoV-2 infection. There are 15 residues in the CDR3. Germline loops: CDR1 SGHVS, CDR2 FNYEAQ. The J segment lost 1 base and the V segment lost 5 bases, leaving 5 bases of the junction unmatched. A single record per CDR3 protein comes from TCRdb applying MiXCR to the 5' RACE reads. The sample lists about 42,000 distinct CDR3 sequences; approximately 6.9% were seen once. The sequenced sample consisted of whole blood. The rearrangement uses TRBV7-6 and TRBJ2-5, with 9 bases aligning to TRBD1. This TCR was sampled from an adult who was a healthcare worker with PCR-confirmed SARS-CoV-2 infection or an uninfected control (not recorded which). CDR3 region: CASSPGQGPQETQYF. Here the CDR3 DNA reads TGTGCCAGCAGCCCCGGACAGGGGCCCCAAGAGACCCAGTACTTC.